Here is one T cell receptor beta chain with its context. This table comes from immunoSEQ multiplex PCR, and its TCRdb copy is limited to in-frame clones, with some not included. The sample has 340,000 or so clones, 65% to 90% seen once; the top ten hold around 4.5%. This entry is derived from a study of blood T cell repertoires in COVID-19. Study summary: Donors in the United States, Italy and Spain gave samples during acute or convalescent COVID-19. PBMCs, B-cell-depleted T cells, or T cells were the source of the cDNA or gDNA that made up the material.

Per the germline V gene, CDR1 is SNHLY and CDR2 is FYNNEI. Trimming removed 0 bases from V and 9 bases from J; junction bases left unmatched: 11. The CDR3 sequence is 16 residues long. In assigning cohorts, the study relied on participant-reported clinical history. This sequence was found in a middle-aged woman with acute COVID-19. The chain combines TRBV2 with TRBJ2-1, with TRBD2 matching 7 bases. The sequenced sample consisted of PBMCs or T cells enriched from blood (not recorded which). CDR3 protein: CASSEARGGGLTEQFF. CDR3 DNA sequence: TGTGCCAGCAGTGAAGCGCGGGGCGGGGGATTAACTGAGCAGTTCTTC.